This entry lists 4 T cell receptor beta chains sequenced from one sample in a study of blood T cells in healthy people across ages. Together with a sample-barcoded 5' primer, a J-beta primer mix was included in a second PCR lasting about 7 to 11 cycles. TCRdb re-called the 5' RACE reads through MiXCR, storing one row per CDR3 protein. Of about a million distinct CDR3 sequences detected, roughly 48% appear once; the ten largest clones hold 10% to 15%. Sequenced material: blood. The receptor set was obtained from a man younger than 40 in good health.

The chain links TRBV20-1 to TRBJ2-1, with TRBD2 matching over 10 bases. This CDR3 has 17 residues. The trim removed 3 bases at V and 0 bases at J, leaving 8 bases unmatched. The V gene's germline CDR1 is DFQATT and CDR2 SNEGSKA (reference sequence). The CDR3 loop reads CSASSLAGASSYNEQFF. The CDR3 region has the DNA TGCAGTGCTAGTTCGCTAGCGGGGGCGAGCTCCTACAATGAGCAGTTCTTC.

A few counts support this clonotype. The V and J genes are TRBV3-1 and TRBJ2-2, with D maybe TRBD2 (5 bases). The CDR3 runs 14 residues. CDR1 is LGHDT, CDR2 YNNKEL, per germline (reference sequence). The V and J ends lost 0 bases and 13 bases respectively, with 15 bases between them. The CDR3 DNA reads TGTGCCAGCAGCCAAGAGGGAGATGGGATGGGGCTGTTTTTT. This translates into CASSQEGDGMGLFF.

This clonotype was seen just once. CDR3 loop: CASSLDRAGGYGYTF. CDR3 nucleotides: TGTGCCAGCAGCTTAGATCGAGCAGGGGGGTATGGCTACACCTTC. The gene calls are TRBV11-2 and TRBJ1-2; 7 bases match TRBD1. This CDR3 is 15 amino acids long. CDR1 is SGHAT, CDR2 FQNNGV, per germline. The V and J ends lost 0 bases and 5 bases, in that order; junction bases with no gene match: 6.

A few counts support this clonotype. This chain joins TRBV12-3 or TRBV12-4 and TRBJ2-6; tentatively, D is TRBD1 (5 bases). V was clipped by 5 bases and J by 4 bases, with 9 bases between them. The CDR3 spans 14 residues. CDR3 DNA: TGTGCCAGCAGTCCACGACAGGGGGCCAACGTCCTGACTTTC. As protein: CASSPRQGANVLTF.